The rows below give T cell receptor beta chains drawn from one sample of a study of CD8 T cells in cerebrospinal fluid in Alzheimer's disease. TCRdb derives one entry per CDR3 protein from the 10x single-cell sequencing reads, leaving out DNA. In total, the table holds 600 to 950 distinct CDR3 sequences. The specimen sequenced was cerebrospinal fluid. Receptor source: a human donor with Parkinson's disease. Each CDR3 is given with its conserved first and last residue. Expanded clones get a size class; other rows say once, few or many, or leave the size out.

v_call: TRBV4-3; clone_size: medium-sized; j_call: TRBJ2-3; cdr3_aa: CASSPRQGGSDTQYF
v_call: TRBV20-1; clone_size: large; j_call: TRBJ1-5; cdr3_aa: CSAADRLPGPQHF
v_call: TRBV12-3/TRBV12-4; clone_size: .; j_call: TRBJ1-5; cdr3_aa: CASSPTGGFQPQHF
v_call: TRBV27; clone_size: medium-sized; j_call: TRBJ2-3; cdr3_aa: CASQGDNVNTQYF
v_call: TRBV5-1; clone_size: medium-sized; j_call: TRBJ2-5; cdr3_aa: CASSLEGLGRETQYF
v_call: TRBV6-1; clone_size: .; j_call: TRBJ2-2; cdr3_aa: CASSPTGYTGSCFF
v_call: TRBV4-3; clone_size: medium-sized; j_call: TRBJ2-7; cdr3_aa: CASSQDQAVLDEQYF
v_call: TRBV10-3; clone_size: large; j_call: TRBJ1-1; cdr3_aa: CAISESADLNTEAFF
v_call: TRBV6-2/TRBV6-3; clone_size: large; j_call: TRBJ2-3; cdr3_aa: CASSSPPSERTDTQYF
v_call: TRBV20-1; clone_size: medium-sized; j_call: TRBJ2-3; cdr3_aa: CSARLAGVRTDTQYF
v_call: TRBV5-4; clone_size: .; j_call: TRBJ1-4; cdr3_aa: CASSANRGLDEKLFF
v_call: TRBV19; clone_size: .; j_call: TRBJ1-5; cdr3_aa: CASNQGASNQPQHF
v_call: TRBV6-5; clone_size: medium-sized; j_call: TRBJ1-4; cdr3_aa: CASKDTGWDEKLFF
v_call: TRBV18; clone_size: large; j_call: TRBJ1-1; cdr3_aa: CASSRNTGATEAFF
v_call: TRBV5-1; clone_size: large; j_call: TRBJ1-1; cdr3_aa: CASSRLGDTEAFF
v_call: TRBV7-8; clone_size: medium-sized; j_call: TRBJ2-2; cdr3_aa: CASSFVANTGELFF
v_call: TRBV29-1; clone_size: medium-sized; j_call: TRBJ2-3; cdr3_aa: CSVKAGGSTDTQYF
v_call: TRBV18; clone_size: large; j_call: TRBJ2-6; cdr3_aa: CASSPRATGANVLTF
v_call: TRBV18; clone_size: medium-sized; j_call: TRBJ2-1; cdr3_aa: CASSRVGTGVNEQFF
v_call: TRBV7-2; clone_size: large; j_call: TRBJ2-3; cdr3_aa: CASSRYTDTQYF
v_call: TRBV4-3; clone_size: medium-sized; j_call: TRBJ1-2; cdr3_aa: CASSQEAGNNYGYTF
v_call: TRBV7-2; clone_size: .; j_call: TRBJ2-5; cdr3_aa: CASSLTDLQETQYF
v_call: TRBV6-2/TRBV6-3; clone_size: large; j_call: TRBJ2-6; cdr3_aa: CASSKEDGATGANVLTF
v_call: TRBV13; clone_size: large; j_call: TRBJ2-1; cdr3_aa: CASSAGTSDTNNEQFF
v_call: TRBV7-2; clone_size: large; j_call: TRBJ1-2; cdr3_aa: CASSFSTGDGYTF
v_call: TRBV28; clone_size: medium-sized; j_call: TRBJ2-7; cdr3_aa: CASSLSGYEQYF
v_call: TRBV23-1; clone_size: .; j_call: TRBJ1-2; cdr3_aa: CASSQSRVNYGYTF
v_call: TRBV4-3; clone_size: medium-sized; j_call: TRBJ1-1; cdr3_aa: CASSQDRTGRTEAFF
v_call: TRBV7-3; clone_size: medium-sized; j_call: TRBJ2-2; cdr3_aa: CASSFSNTGELFF
v_call: TRBV6-1; clone_size: medium-sized; j_call: TRBJ1-3; cdr3_aa: CASSPGVSGNTIYF
v_call: TRBV20-1; clone_size: large; j_call: TRBJ2-7; cdr3_aa: CSARGGGQESSYEQYF
v_call: TRBV20-1; clone_size: large; j_call: TRBJ1-4; cdr3_aa: CSARGEGGREKLFF
v_call: TRBV5-3; clone_size: .; j_call: TRBJ2-7; cdr3_aa: CARSPRDREYEQYF
v_call: TRBV9; clone_size: medium-sized; j_call: TRBJ2-1; cdr3_aa: CASSLVAGGLDNEQFF
v_call: TRBV2; clone_size: large; j_call: TRBJ2-3; cdr3_aa: CASPASGGKKRYIDTQYF
v_call: TRBV12-3/TRBV12-4; clone_size: large; j_call: TRBJ1-1; cdr3_aa: CASSLADSPNTEAFF
v_call: TRBV7-6; clone_size: large; j_call: TRBJ1-2; cdr3_aa: CASSPKTGLQGYTF
v_call: TRBV19; clone_size: medium-sized; j_call: TRBJ1-3; cdr3_aa: CASRGSGTASGNTIYF
v_call: TRBV9; clone_size: medium-sized; j_call: TRBJ1-2; cdr3_aa: CASSVGPGAVGYGYTF
v_call: TRBV6-6; clone_size: large; j_call: TRBJ1-1; cdr3_aa: CASSRDRATEAFF
v_call: TRBV6-2/TRBV6-3; clone_size: large; j_call: TRBJ1-1; cdr3_aa: CASNVQGSTEAFF
v_call: TRBV2; clone_size: medium-sized; j_call: TRBJ2-7; cdr3_aa: CASSGLGGLAGFYEQYF
v_call: TRBV27; clone_size: large; j_call: TRBJ2-3; cdr3_aa: CASRSRWGGTDTQYF
v_call: TRBV6-5; clone_size: large; j_call: TRBJ1-1; cdr3_aa: CASSKQGSTEAFF